This is a list of T cell receptor beta chains from one sample in a study of blood T cell repertoires in COVID-19. Assay used: immunoSEQ multiplex PCR; TCRdb lists only in-frame clones, some missing. The sample shows about 52,000 clones, 82% of them seen only once. Sequencing input: peripheral blood. The receptors derive from a man aged 80 or over with COVID-19, enrolled during active disease. Each CDR3 is given with its conserved first and last residue. Fields, in order: D gene, V gene, J gene, clone size, CDR3 DNA, CDR3 protein. A D gene is named only where the DNA matches it firmly. Rows give clone size only sometimes, using once, few, many, or a class for an expanded clone.

>.|TRBV20-1|TRBJ1-1|.
TGCAGTGCTAGACGGAACACTGAAGCTTTCTTT
CSARRNTEAFF
>.|TRBV27|TRBJ1-1|.
TGTGCCAGCAGTTTATCGCTCGGGGTTCCTAACACTGAAGCTTTCTTT
CASSLSLGVPNTEAFF
>TRBD1|TRBV24-1|TRBJ1-5|few
TGTGCCACCAGTGATCGGACAGGGAAGGGGCTCAATCAGCCCCAGCATTTT
CATSDRTGKGLNQPQHF
>.|TRBV6-5|TRBJ1-2|.
TGTGCCAGCAGTCGACAGAATATAAACTATGGCTACACCTTC
CASSRQNINYGYTF
>.|TRBV9|TRBJ2-7|.
TGTGCCAGCAGCGTAGAGGGGTTAGGCTACGAGCAGTACTTC
CASSVEGLGYEQYF
>.|TRBV29-1|TRBJ2-7|medium-sized
TGCAGCGTTGAAGGCGGGACCACCTACGAGCAGTACTTC
CSVEGGTTYEQYF
>.|TRBV6-1|TRBJ1-3|.
TGTGCCAGCAGTGAAGTAAGGATGGAACTAAACGGAAACACCATATATTTT
CASSEVRMELNGNTIYF
>.|TRBV5-5|TRBJ1-2|.
TGTGCCAGCAGCCCCGGGACAACCTATGGCTACACCTTC
CASSPGTTYGYTF
>.|TRBV11-2|TRBJ1-4|.
TGTGCCAGCAGCTTAGGGTTCAGTTGGGGCCCAAATGAAAAACTGTTTTTT
CASSLGFSWGPNEKLFF
>.|TRBV7-7|TRBJ2-5|.
TGTGCCAGCAGCGTCAATGGGTTGCGGGAGACCCAGTACTTC
CASSVNGLRETQYF
>.|TRBV18|TRBJ1-2|.
TGTGCCAGCTCACCTTCTCCCGACAGAATAAACGGCTACACCTTC
CASSPSPDRINGYTF
>.|TRBV3-1/TRBV3-2|TRBJ1-6|.
TGTGCCAGCAGCCAAGATGGGGCCACTAATTCACCCCTCCACTTT
CASSQDGATNSPLHF
>.|TRBV7-8|TRBJ1-1|.
TGTGCCAGCAGCATAATCTTGGGGGGCACTGAAGCTTTCTTT
CASSIILGGTEAFF
>.|TRBV3-1/TRBV3-2|TRBJ2-7|once
TGTGCCAGCAGCCAAGAATTGAACAGGGTGGCCGACGAGCAGTACTTC
CASSQELNRVADEQYF
>.|TRBV6-2/TRBV6-3|TRBJ1-1|few
TGTGCCAGCAGTTACGGGCCGGACGGGGACACTGAAGCTTTCTTT
CASSYGPDGDTEAFF
>TRBD2|TRBV7-9|TRBJ2-5|.
TGTGCCAGCAGCTCGACTAGCGGAAAAGAGACCCAGTACTTC
CASSSTSGKETQYF
>.|TRBV7-8|TRBJ2-1|.
TGTGCCAGCAGCCAAGGTCGACAGTACAATGAGCAGTTCTTC
CASSQGRQYNEQFF
>TRBD1|TRBV27|TRBJ1-3|.
TGTGCCAGCACTGCAGGGGGATTCTCTGGAAACACCATATATTTT
CASTAGGFSGNTIYF
>.|TRBV6-1|TRBJ1-1|few
TGTGCCAGCAGTGACCTACAGGGGAACACTGAAGCTTTCTTT
CASSDLQGNTEAFF
>.|TRBV18|TRBJ1-1|.
TGTGCCAGCTCACCACGTGAGGGTAGGAACACTGAAGCTTTCTTT
CASSPREGRNTEAFF
>TRBD1|TRBV4-3|TRBJ1-6|.
TGCGCCAGCAGCCTCGGACAGGGAGAACGATCACCCCTCCACTTT
CASSLGQGERSPLHF
>.|TRBV7-7|TRBJ2-1|.
TGTGCCAGCAGCTTGGGGCTATTTGGTGAGCAGTTCTTC
CASSLGLFGEQFF
>.|TRBV27|TRBJ1-1|.
TGTGCCAGCACCCTCGGGGGGGCCCACACTGAAGCTTTCTTT
CASTLGGAHTEAFF
>.|TRBV3-1/TRBV3-2|TRBJ1-1|.
TGTGCCAGCAGCCAAGCAGGGTCTGAAGCTTTCTTT
CASSQAGSEAFF
>.|TRBV24-1|TRBJ1-2|.
TGTGCCACCAGTGACGGGGAGGGCTATGGCTACACCTTC
CATSDGEGYGYTF
>.|TRBV3-1/TRBV3-2|TRBJ1-1|.
TGTGCCAGCAGCCCCGACGGGTACACTGAAGCTTTCTTT
CASSPDGYTEAFF
>.|TRBV27|TRBJ1-2|.
TGTGCCAGCAGGCGGACAGCCAACTATGGCTACACCTTC
CASRRTANYGYTF
>TRBD1|TRBV5-1|TRBJ1-4|.
TGCGCCAGCAGCTCCGGGACAGGGTGGGGTGAAAAACTGTTTTTT
CASSSGTGWGEKLFF
>TRBD1|TRBV27|TRBJ2-2|once
TGTGCCAGCAGTTTGCTACAATACAGGGGCGGCACCGGGGAGCTGTTTTTT
CASSLLQYRGGTGELFF
>.|TRBV7-2|TRBJ1-1|.
TGTGCCAGCAGTTACAGGGCTGGGGACACTGAAGCTTTCTTT
CASSYRAGDTEAFF
>.|TRBV9|TRBJ1-4|.
TGTGCCAGCAGCTCCCCAGGTCCGGGGGAAAAACTGTTTTTT
CASSSPGPGEKLFF
>TRBD1|TRBV5-5|TRBJ2-5|.
TGTGCCAGCAGCTTGAGGACAGGCCCGAAGCGGGAGACCCAGTACTTC
CASSLRTGPKRETQYF
>.|TRBV5-4|TRBJ1-1|.
TGTGCCAGCAGCGCCGGTAGGGGGAGAGGTGGGGGTACTGAAGCTTTCTTT
CASSAGRGRGGGTEAFF
>TRBD1|TRBV30|TRBJ1-1|.
TGTGCCTGGGGGACAGGGACTATGAACACTGAAGCTTTCTTT
CAWGTGTMNTEAFF
>.|TRBV9|TRBJ2-1|.
TGTGCCAGCAGCCCCCGAACGACAGCCAATGAGCAGTTCTTC
CASSPRTTANEQFF
>TRBD1|TRBV5-1|TRBJ1-1|.
TGCGCCAGCAGCTCCGGACAGGGAACTGAAGCTTTCTTT
CASSSGQGTEAFF
>.|TRBV27|TRBJ2-2|.
TGTGCCAGCAGTGACTCAGGAGGCCCGCAAACCGGGGAGCTGTTTTTT
CASSDSGGPQTGELFF
>TRBD1|TRBV6-5|TRBJ2-7|.
TGTGCCAGCAGGATAGGGGACAGAACGTACTTC
CASRIGDRTYF
>TRBD1|TRBV7-2|TRBJ2-1|few
TGTGCCAGCAGCGCCGGGACAGGGGGTCTCAATGAGCAGTTCTTC
CASSAGTGGLNEQFF